The clone carrying this TCR beta chain occurred a few times. The antigen is undetermined. This sample is part of a study of blood T cells in healthy people across ages. Whole-study results and caveats: Those diversity estimates obtained from one million T cells were thought to be underestimates.

It was with a sample-barcoded 5' primer and a J-beta primer mix that a second PCR of roughly 7 to 12 cycles was run. The template-switch adaptor was a 5' adaptor with 12 random nucleotides. It tagged each cDNA molecule. TCRdb re-called the 5' RACE reads through MiXCR, storing one row per CDR3 protein. The sample lists 1.5 million to 2 million distinct CDR3 sequences; roughly 32% were seen once. Sequences were obtained from blood. This receptor was obtained from a woman in her 30s in good health.

The CDR3 nucleotides read TGTGCCAGCAACCCCGGGCGGGATAATCAGCCCCAGCATTTT. Amino acid sequence: CASNPGRDNQPQHF. The chain links TRBV6-6 to TRBJ1-5; D is unresolved. CDR1 and CDR2 (germline): MNHNY, SVGAGI (reference sequence). The CDR3 runs to 14 residues. Trimming removed 7 bases at V and 4 bases at J, with 14 bases between.